The rows below give T cell receptor beta chains drawn from one sample of a study of CD8 T cells in ankylosing spondylitis. MiXCR, run by TCRdb on the 5' RACE reads, gives a single entry per CDR3 protein. The sample has 220,000 or so distinct CDR3 sequences; around 18% are singletons. Material for sequencing was blood, either unsorted or a sorted T cell fraction (not recorded which). The receptors shown here come from a male donor with ankylosing spondylitis. The CDR3 runs from the conserved cysteine through the conserved F or W. Fields, in order: D gene, J gene, V gene, clone size, CDR3 protein, CDR3 DNA. D genes are given only for firm matches. Size tells how often a clone was seen (once, few, many) or the class of an expanded clone, and some rows leave it out.

>-|TRBJ1-5|TRBV30|few
CAWSTNQNQPQHF
TGTGCCTGGAGTACGAACCAAAATCAGCCCCAGCATTTT
>-|TRBJ1-2|TRBV7-8|-
CASSLDGETPKGF
TGTGCCAGCAGCTTAGACGGTGAAACACCGAAGGGCTTC
>-|TRBJ1-1|TRBV4-3|few
CASSQVTYETEAFF
TGCGCCAGCAGCCAAGTTACCTATGAGACTGAAGCTTTCTTT
>-|TRBJ1-5|TRBV11-2|-
CASSLDLGQPQHF
TGTGCCAGCAGCTTAGATCTGGGTCAGCCCCAGCATTTT
>-|TRBJ2-7|TRBV19|few
CASSEDGTSYEQYF
TGTGCCAGTAGTGAGGACGGAACCTCCTACGAGCAGTACTTC
>-|TRBJ2-1|TRBV20-1|few
CSASPPSSYNEQFF
TGCAGTGCTAGTCCCCCGAGCTCCTACAATGAGCAGTTCTTC
>TRBD2|TRBJ2-3|TRBV2|-
CASRTLAGGTDTQYF
TGTGCCAGCAGGACACTAGCGGGGGGCACAGATACGCAGTATTTT
>TRBD1|TRBJ2-5|TRBV6-5|few
CASSWQGVEETQYF
TGTGCCAGCAGTTGGCAGGGGGTGGAGGAGACCCAGTACTTC
>-|TRBJ2-5|TRBV3-1|-
CASSQDLRAAETQYF
TGTGCCAGCAGCCAAGATTTAAGAGCGGCAGAGACCCAGTACTTC
>-|TRBJ2-7|TRBV27|-
CASSLLLGKEQYF
TGTGCCAGCAGTTTATTACTAGGCAAAGAGCAGTACTTC
>TRBD2|TRBJ2-3|TRBV10-2|few
CASSATSGGVLDTDTQYF
TGCGCCAGCAGTGCCACTAGTGGGGGGGTGCTGGACACAGATACGCAGTATTTT
>TRBD1|TRBJ2-3|TRBV7-8|-
CASSYTTGEDTQYF
TGTGCCAGCAGCTACACAACAGGGGAAGATACGCAGTATTTT
>-|TRBJ2-5|TRBV5-1|-
CASSLGDGVWRKEEETQYF
TGCGCCAGCAGCCTGGGAGACGGGGTTTGGCGAAAGGAGGAGGAGACCCAGTACTTC
>TRBD2|TRBJ2-7|TRBV20-1|-
CSARDRGVASYEQYF
TGCAGTGCTAGAGATCGGGGGGTCGCCTCCTACGAGCAGTACTTC
>-|TRBJ1-2|TRBV4-3|few
CASSQDGSAYGYTF
TGCGCCAGCAGCCAAGATGGGTCGGCTTATGGCTACACCTTC
>-|TRBJ2-3|TRBV24-1|few
CATSDPSGVGGDTQYF
TGTGCCACCAGTGATCCCTCAGGGGTGGGTGGAGATACGCAGTATTTT
>-|TRBJ1-3|TRBV10-3|-
CAISDGGSSGNTIYF
TGTGCCATCAGTGATGGAGGCAGCTCTGGAAACACCATATATTTT
>-|TRBJ2-3|TRBV4-1|few
CASSPFPVGATDTQYF
TGCGCCAGCAGCCCATTCCCGGTAGGGGCCACAGATACGCAGTATTTT
>TRBD2|TRBJ2-5|TRBV4-1|few
CASSQDFGSGVETQYF
TGCGCCAGCAGCCAAGATTTCGGTAGCGGGGTGGAGACCCAGTACTTC
>TRBD1|TRBJ1-1|TRBV29-1|-
CSVGGQGDPLNTEAFF
TGCAGCGTTGGAGGACAGGGAGATCCACTGAACACTGAAGCTTTCTTT
>-|TRBJ2-1|TRBV4-3|few
CASSQDFLAAKSGYNEQFF
TGCGCCAGCAGCCAAGATTTTTTAGCGGCCAAGTCCGGATACAATGAGCAGTTCTTC
>TRBD1|TRBJ2-1|TRBV15|-
CSTGDIYNEQFF
TGCTCAACAGGGGACATCTACAATGAGCAGTTCTTC
>TRBD2|TRBJ2-1|TRBV27|-
CASSLSTSGTYNEQFF
TGTGCCAGCAGTTTATCGACTAGCGGGACGTACAATGAGCAGTTCTTC
>-|TRBJ2-1|TRBV6-4|few
CASSIQGGLNEQFF
TGTGCCAGCAGTATACAAGGAGGGTTGAATGAGCAGTTCTTC
>TRBD2|TRBJ2-1|TRBV6-4|many
CASSGTAGGGNEQFF
TGTGCCAGCAGTGGTACAGCGGGAGGCGGGAATGAGCAGTTCTTC